These 14 T cell receptor beta chains share one sample of origin, sequenced in a study of T cell repertoires in cytomegalovirus infection. TCRdb re-derived calls from the reads in MiXCR, one entry per CDR3 protein. The sample has 150,000 to 180,000 distinct CDR3 sequences; around a quarter are singletons. The sample consisted of PBMCs. The receptors shown here come from a human donor in good health (CMV status not recorded). Some clones in this sample may be carry-over from other donors' samples.

This clonotype was picked up many times. This chain's CDR3 is CASSLLQDSGSPLHF. In DNA, the CDR3 is TGTGCCAGCAGCCTCCTACAGGATTCGGGTTCACCCCTCCACTTT. The V gene is TRBV7-2, the J gene TRBJ1-6; weak D call: TRBD1 (5 bases). The CDR3 consists of 15 residues. The V gene's germline CDR1 is SGHTA and CDR2 FQGNSA. V gave up 5 bases and J gave up 9 bases, with 17 bases separating them.

The chain carries TRBV6-1 and TRBJ2-7; D may be TRBD1 (5 bases). V lost 6 bases and J lost 3, with 9 bases in between. The CDR3 extends over 12 amino acids. Germline V CDR1 and CDR2: MNHNS, SASEGT. In DNA, the CDR3 is TGTGCCAGCAGGACACAGGTCTACGAGCAGTACTTC. Amino acids: CASRTQVYEQYF.

This clonotype is labeled as medium-sized. The chain joins TRBV7-2 to TRBJ1-1, with a weak D call TRBD1 (6 bases). The CDR3 covers 15 residues. V lost 5 bases and J lost 8, with 21 bases in between. The germline CDR1 and CDR2 sequences are SGHTA and FQGNSA. CDR3 in DNA: TGTGCCAGCAGCGAACGTCACGGGACATCTACCGAAGCTTTCTTT. Its protein product is CASSERHGTSTEAFF.

This clonotype was counted a few times. V gene TRBV10-3 combines with J gene TRBJ2-7; D is uncertain. Germline V lookup: CDR1 ENHRY, CDR2 SYGVKD. The CDR3 has 14 residues. The V end lost 3 bases, the J end lost 6 bases, and 15 bases lay between the germline ends. For the CDR3, the DNA is TGTGCCATCAGTGAAGGAGCCGGCCTGGGCGAGCAGTACTTC. It encodes CAISEGAGLGEQYF.

The chain carries TRBV29-1 and TRBJ2-3, with D possibly TRBD2 on 6 matching bases. Trimming left V 4 bases short and J 2 bases short, with 16 bases between. CDR1 is SQVTM, CDR2 ANQGSEA, per germline. This CDR3 has 15 residues. This chain's CDR3 is CSVARLVGTTDTQYF. CDR3 coding DNA: TGCAGCGTTGCCCGACTAGTTGGGACCACAGATACGCAGTATTTT.

This clonotype was picked up many times. The CDR3 sequence: CASSLGPAGEKLFF. CDR3 DNA: TGTGCCAGCAGCTTAGGGCCGGCAGGTGAAAAACTGTTTTTT. The chain couples TRBV7-2 to TRBJ1-4; no clear D. This CDR3 contains 14 residues. V was shortened by 1 base and J by 7 bases, with 10 bases between the two germline ends. CDR1 and CDR2 (germline): SGHTA, FQGNSA.

The CDR3 bases are TGTGCCAGCAGCCTAACAGGGGCAGCTCCACCCCTCCACTTT. It translates to CASSLTGAAPPLHF. This sequence joins TRBV5-6 and TRBJ1-6; TRBD1 agrees at 7 bases. Trimming removed 4 bases from V and 11 bases from J; junction bases left unmatched: 9. Looked up from germline, CDR1 is SGHDT and CDR2 is YYEEEE. CDR3 size: 14 residues.

The chain combines TRBV12-3 or TRBV12-4 with TRBJ2-7; 8 bases fit TRBD1. V shed 0 bases, J shed 5 bases, and the junction held 9 bases outside the gene matches. The CDR3 sequence is 16 residues long. The CDR3 spells CASSLAGTGLKDEQYF. DNA of the CDR3: TGTGCCAGCAGTTTAGCCGGGACAGGCCTAAAGGACGAGCAGTACTTC.

In its sample, this clonotype was seen a few times. The chain joins TRBV24-1 to TRBJ2-3; D possibly uses TRBD1 or TRBD2 (5 bases each). V dropped 4 bases and J dropped 2 bases, with 12 bases sitting between them. The CDR3 is 15 amino acids. Germline lookup yields CDR1 KGHDR and CDR2 SFDVKD. The CDR3 loop reads CATSDRRDLTDTQYF. CDR3 nucleotide sequence: TGTGCCACCAGTGACCGCAGGGACCTCACAGATACGCAGTATTTT.

CDR3 in DNA: TGTGCCAGCAGTTACTCGACGGCAAGAGAAGCTTTCTTT. This translates into CASSYSTAREAFF. This chain connects TRBV6-5 to TRBJ1-1; no reliable D call. Germline V gene lookup returns CDR1 MNHEY and CDR2 SVGAGI. Between the trimmed V and J ends, which lost 0 bases and 8 bases, there was a span of 10 bases. The CDR3 has 13 amino acids.

In this sample, this clonotype turned up many times. CDR3 nucleotides: TGTGCCAGCAGCTATCAAGGACAGGGGGCGAGCACTGAAGCTTTCTTT. Its translation: CASSYQGQGASTEAFF. The chain combines TRBV7-3 with TRBJ1-1; TRBD1 aligns across 11 bases. The J segment lost 4 bases and the V segment lost 4 bases, leaving 8 bases of the junction unmatched. CDR3 length: 16 residues. CDR1 is SGHTA, CDR2 FQGTGA, per germline.

The V call is TRBV29-1, the J call TRBJ2-7; 8 positions agree with TRBD2. The CDR3 consists of 13 residues. The ends lost 6 bases at V and 7 bases at J; junction bases unmatched: 11. CDR1 is SQVTM, CDR2 ANQGSEA, per germline. CDR3 DNA sequence: TGCAGCGTCCAAACTAGCGGAGTTGGGGAGCAGTACTTC. Its protein is CSVQTSGVGEQYF.

Of note for this clonotype: A much more abundant neighbour one base away suggests this may be a read error. V gene TRBV28 combines with J gene TRBJ2-7, with TRBD1 as a possible D gene (5 bases). CDR3 length: 14 residues. V was pared by 5 bases and J by 2 bases, with 13 bases between. Germline values: CDR1 MDHEN, CDR2 SYDVKM. CDR3 sequence (DNA): TGTGCCAGCAGTCTGGATGAGACAGCCTACGAGCAGTACTTC. This sequence encodes CASSLDETAYEQYF.

Many counts were recorded for this clonotype. V gene TRBV5-8 combines with J gene TRBJ2-2; possible D gene TRBD1, 6 bases. The CDR3 loop spans 17 amino acids. CDR1 and CDR2 (germline): SGHTS, YDEGEE. Trimming shortened V by 8 bases and J by 0 bases, and 20 bases separated the two germline ends. CDR3 region: CARPFSSDRPNTGELFF. The CDR3 DNA is TGTGCCAGACCGTTCTCCTCGGACAGACCGAACACCGGGGAGCTGTTTTTT.